This T cell receptor beta chain was documented in a study of shared clonotypes between healthy human individuals. The CDR3 length is 13 residues. Trimming removed 2 bases at V and 3 bases at J, with 6 bases between. CDR1 and CDR2 (germline): SGDLS, YYNGEE. Concerning this clone itself: The sample holds other DNA sequences that translate to the same CDR3.

This table comes from immunoSEQ multiplex PCR, and its TCRdb copy is limited to in-frame clones, with some not included. The table has a few million clones, over 90% seen once. The material sequenced was naive CD4+ T cells from PBMCs. As to subset: CD45RA+ positively selected. The V call is TRBV9, the J call TRBJ1-3; D uncertain. The receptor was derived from a man aged 18 to 35 in good health. Some clones in this sample may be carry-over from other donors' samples. The CDR3: CASSVELGNTIYF. The DNA of the CDR3 is TGTGCCAGCAGCGTTGAGCTTGGAAACACCATATATTTT.